A single sample is the source of the 20 T cell receptor beta chains below, sequenced in a study of beta chain features in type 1 diabetes. Investigators reverse transcribed all isolated RNA, so they sequenced expressed TCRB transcripts. Produced via immunoSEQ multiplex PCR; TCRdb's table is partial and in-frame only. The sample holds more than 350,000 clones; over 9.5% are singletons and the top ten take approximately 0.045%. Sequencing was done on a sample of naive CD4+ T cells from blood. The receptors here all came from a woman aged 18-29 years in good health.

This chain links TRBV6-5 with TRBJ2-2; 8 bases are shared with TRBD2. Trimming removed 0 bases from V and 4 bases from J; junction bases left unmatched: 4. Germline V CDR1 and CDR2: MNHEY, SVGAGI. There are 16 residues in the CDR3. CDR3 nucleotides: TGTGCCAGCAGTTACTCAGGGACTAGACGCACCGGGGAGCTGTTTTTT. Its translation is CASSYSGTRRTGELFF.

J is TRBJ2-1 and V is TRBV19; the match to TRBD1 covers 8 bases. The V gene's germline CDR1 is LNHDA and CDR2 SQIVND (reference sequence). The V gene end was trimmed by 6 bases and the J gene end by 5 bases; junction bases not matched to a gene: 12. The CDR3 consists of 16 residues. The DNA of the CDR3 is TGTGCCAGTAGCAAGAATACAGGGGGGAAGGACAATGAGCAGTTCTTC. This translates into CASSKNTGGKDNEQFF.

This chain uses TRBV15 with TRBJ2-7, with TRBD1 as a possible D gene (5 bases). The germline V gene has CDR1 LNHNV and CDR2 YYDKDF (reference sequence). V was clipped by 8 bases and J by 0 bases, with 11 bases between them. This CDR3 has 13 residues. For the CDR3, the DNA is TGTGCCACCCGACAGTCCCCCTCCTACGAGCAGTACGTC. Translating it yields CATRQSPSYEQYV.

V usage is TRBV6-1 and J usage is TRBJ2-5; no definite D call. Germline V gene lookup returns CDR1 MNHNS and CDR2 SASEGT. Between the trimmed V and J ends, which lost 5 bases and 5 bases, there was a span of 6 bases. CDR3 length equals 11 residues. Here the CDR3 DNA reads TGTGCCAGCAGTTTTAGGGAGACCCAGTACTTC. It codes for CASSFRETQYF.

The chain carries TRBV19 and TRBJ2-1, with D possibly being TRBD1 (6 bases). The length of the CDR3 is 14 residues. The germline V and J ends were trimmed by 9 bases and 3 bases, with 15 bases remaining between them. Germline values: CDR1 LNHDA, CDR2 SQIVND (reference sequence). The CDR3 here is CARQQGPHYNEQFF. CDR3 sequence (DNA): TGTGCCAGGCAACAGGGTCCTCACTACAATGAGCAGTTCTTC. The variable domain in full, with the rest retrieved from reference TRBV19 and TRBJ2-1, is DGGITQSPKYLFRKEGQNVTLSCEQNLNHDAMYWYRQDPGQGLRLIYYSQIVNDFQKGDIAEGYSVSREKKESFPLTVTSAQKNPTAFYLCARQQGPHYNEQFFGPGTRLTVL.

This clone was found a few times. The chain has TRBV4-3 and TRBJ2-1; 13 bases are shared with TRBD2. The CDR3 spans 17 residues. Germline values: CDR1 LGHNA, CDR2 YSLEER. Trimming at V came to 0 bases and at J to 4 bases, leaving 3 bases not matched to a gene. In DNA, the CDR3 is TGCGCCAGCAGCCAAGAAGGACTAGCGGGAGCTTACAATGAGCAGTTCTTC. Its protein is CASSQEGLAGAYNEQFF.

V and J are TRBV6-5 and TRBJ2-6; D not certain. This CDR3 has 15 amino acids. Trimming shortened V by 1 base and J by 1 base, and 5 bases separated the two germline ends. The germline CDR1 and CDR2 sequences are MNHEY and SVGAGI. For the CDR3, the DNA is TGTGCCAGCAGTTACTGGTCGTCTGGGGCCAACGTCCTGACTTTC. Translated, it gives CASSYWSSGANVLTF.

There are a few counts of this clone. The rearrangement uses TRBV12-5 and TRBJ2-5; unclear D gene. This CDR3 spans 13 amino acids. V dropped 2 bases and J dropped 7 bases, with 11 bases sitting between them. The germline V gene has CDR1 LGHNT and CDR2 FRNRAP. The CDR3 is CASGLYGLGTQYF. The DNA of the CDR3 is TGTGCTAGTGGTTTGTACGGGCTCGGGACCCAGTACTTC.

This chain connects TRBV7-9 to TRBJ2-3; D not certain. The CDR3 contains 10 residues. The germline CDR1 and CDR2 sequences are SEHNR and FQNEAQ (reference sequence). V was clipped by 2 bases and J by 8 bases, with 2 bases between them. Here the CDR3 DNA reads TGTGCCAGCAGCTTAAGTACGCAGTATTTT. Translation gives CASSLSTQYF.

This clone has more than one count but fewer than ten. The chain carries TRBV19 and TRBJ2-7; possibly TRBD2 for D (7 bases). The CDR3 sequence is 14 residues long. V gave up 6 bases and J gave up 5 bases, with 17 bases separating them. Germline CDR1 reads LNHDA; CDR2 reads SQIVND (reference sequence). The CDR3 DNA reads as TGTGCCAGTAGGACGACCGGGGGGCTCAACGAGCAGTACTTC. Its translation is CASRTTGGLNEQYF. Supplemented by reference TRBV19 and TRBJ2-7, the full variable domain reads DGGITQSPKYLFRKEGQNVTLSCEQNLNHDAMYWYRQDPGQGLRLIYYSQIVNDFQKGDIAEGYSVSREKKESFPLTVTSAQKNPTAFYLCASRTTGGLNEQYFGPGTRLTVT.

The rearrangement links TRBV6-5 to TRBJ2-3; either TRBD1 or TRBD2 may supply D (5 bases each). The V gene's germline CDR1 is MNHEY and CDR2 SVGAGI. This CDR3 is 12 amino acids long. V was cut by 8 bases and J by 6 bases, with 12 bases left in between. The CDR3 region is CASGGPWDTQYF. The CDR3 DNA reads TGTGCCAGCGGGGGACCTTGGGATACGCAGTATTTT.

There are many counts of this clone. The J gene is TRBJ2-7, the V gene TRBV30; tentatively, D is TRBD1 or TRBD2 (5 bases each). V was shortened by 6 bases and J by 6 bases, with 18 bases between the two germline ends. Germline-derived CDR1 and CDR2 are GTSNPN and SVGIG (reference sequence). The CDR3 is made up of 13 amino acids. The CDR3 reads CACPGTKGREQYF. In DNA form, the CDR3 reads TGTGCCTGCCCCGGGACCAAGGGGCGCGAGCAGTACTTC. The complete variable domain, with remaining parts taken from reference TRBV30 and TRBJ2-7, reads SQTIHQWPATLVQPVGSPLSLECTVEGTSNPNLYWYRQAAGRGLQLLFYSVGIGQISSEVPQNLSASRPQDRQFILSSKKLLLSDSGFYLCACPGTKGREQYFGPGTRLTVT.

The chain combines TRBV5-1 with TRBJ2-3; tentative D call: TRBD1 (6 bases). Looked up from germline, CDR1 is SGHRS and CDR2 is YFSETQ. There are 14 residues in the CDR3. This chain's CDR3 is CVSALTGSTDTQYF. DNA for the CDR3: TGCGTCTCGGCCCTAACAGGGAGCACAGATACGCAGTATTTT.

There are a few counts of this clone. This chain joins TRBV29-1 and TRBJ1-1; no clear D. The CDR3 is 14 residues long. Germline CDR1 SQVTM, CDR2 ANQGSEA. The germline V and J ends were trimmed by 4 bases and 2 bases, with 14 bases remaining between them. CDR3 in amino acids: CSVASWTLNTEAFF. CDR3 in DNA: TGCAGCGTTGCGTCCTGGACTTTAAACACTGAAGCTTTCTTT. The whole variable domain, filled in from reference TRBV29-1 and TRBJ1-1, reads SAVISQKPSRDICQRGTSLTIQCQVDSQVTMMFWYRQQPGQSLTLIATANQGSEATYESGFVIDKFPISRPNLTFSTLTVSNMSPEDSSIYLCSVASWTLNTEAFFGQGTRLTVV.

V and J are TRBV27 and TRBJ2-1; D remains ambiguous. The V and J ends lost 5 bases and 0 bases respectively, with 14 bases between them. This CDR3 has 16 residues. Germline lookup yields CDR1 MNHEY and CDR2 SMNVEV (reference sequence). CDR3 sequence reads: CASSLVRPSSYNEQFF. The CDR3 coding sequence is TGTGCCAGCAGTCTGGTGCGTCCTAGCTCCTACAATGAGCAGTTCTTC.

This clone was detected a few times. The chain carries TRBV10-3 and TRBJ2-4, with a possible D match to TRBD1 (5 bases). V was clipped by 2 bases and J by 0 bases, with 8 bases between them. Germline V gene data show CDR1 as ENHRY and CDR2 as SYGVKD. The CDR3 is 15 residues long. The CDR3 sequence: CAISEEQVAKNIQYF. For the CDR3, the DNA is TGTGCCATCAGTGAGGAACAGGTAGCCAAAAACATTCAGTACTTC.

This clone has more than one count but fewer than ten. The chain combines TRBV7-2 with TRBJ1-2; 7 bases line up with TRBD1. After removal of 5 bases from V and 5 bases from J, the junction contained 5 bases not matched to a gene. Germline loops: CDR1 SGHTA, CDR2 FQGNSA. The CDR3 is made up of 13 amino acids. The CDR3 region is CASSLEGAYGYTF. In DNA, the CDR3 is TGTGCCAGCAGCCTAGAGGGGGCTTATGGCTACACCTTC.

The rearrangement joins TRBV4-1 to TRBJ2-3; TRBD2 might be the D (6 bases). Deletions cut 3 bases from V and 6 bases from J, with 13 bases between. CDR1 MGHRA and CDR2 YSYEKL come from the germline V gene. This CDR3 contains 14 residues. The CDR3 DNA reads TGCGCCAGCAGCCATTCGGGGACTCCGGATACGCAGTATTTT. Translated, it gives CASSHSGTPDTQYF.

This clone turned up a few times. The V and J genes are TRBV13 and TRBJ2-5; 14 bases agree with TRBD2. This CDR3 has 20 amino acids. V lost 5 bases, J lost 4 bases, and 18 bases stayed unmatched. Germline assignment: CDR1 PRHDT and CDR2 FYEKMQ (reference sequence). DNA of the CDR3: TGTGCCAGCAGCCGCTGGATCGGGACTAGCGGGAGTTATGGGCTAGAGACCCAGTACTTC. This gives the protein CASSRWIGTSGSYGLETQYF.

This clone was seen only a few times. The genes are TRBV27 and TRBJ2-3, with 13 bases lining up with TRBD2. Losses at the gene ends were 5 bases for V and 3 bases for J; bases not matched to a gene: 5. The CDR3 has 16 residues. Germline lookup yields CDR1 MNHEY and CDR2 SMNVEV (reference sequence). CDR3 protein: CASSRMGLAGTDTQYF. Written as DNA, the CDR3 is TGTGCCAGCAGTAGAATGGGACTAGCGGGGACAGATACGCAGTATTTT.